This T cell receptor (beta chain) appears in the sequencing data of a study of cytomegalovirus exposure and HLA in healthy donors. The wider study: Early released data comprised around 80 million unique TCRs from HLA-typed donors. Study results and caveats: As immune exposure information, only CMV serostatus was available. Presence/absence analysis assumed near-uniform sequencing depth across donors. Data from an earlier analysis indicated that most TCR beta V segments were productive either about 90% or about 30% of the time.

It was with 60 Vbeta and 13 Jbeta primers that the PCR ran. Profiled with immunoSEQ multiplex PCR; TCRdb holds only in-frame clones, not every one. Of about 130,000 clones in the sample, 70% to 85% are singletons; the top ten hold around 2.5%. About this clone: Antigen unknown.

The CDR3 sequence is 15 residues long. V shed 2 bases and J shed 8 bases, with 18 bases lying between them. Germline CDR1 is MNHNS and CDR2 is SASEGT. Material: PBMCs. This chain uses TRBV6-1 with TRBJ2-5; D call uncertain. This TCR was sampled from a boy aged 2-9 years in good health and CMV-seronegative. The DNA for the CDR3 is TGTGCCAGCAGTGAAATTGTGGCCACATTGAATACCCAGTACTTC. Translation gives CASSEIVATLNTQYF.